The sequence of this T cell receptor (beta chain) was determined in a study of low-dose radiotherapy and immunotherapy resistance in tumors. Study context: Every six weeks patients received intravenous ipilimumab 1 mg/kg, and every two weeks they received intravenous nivolumab 240 mg.

The CDR3 spans 16 residues. Trimming removed 0 bases from V and 6 bases from J; junction bases left unmatched: 5. Germline V lookup: CDR1 LGHDT, CDR2 YNNKEL (reference sequence). TRAV- and TRBV-specific primers, spanning alpha and beta chains, primed first-strand cDNA. A roughly 20-cycle PCR with a constant-region primer and V-primer adapter amplified TCRs. Isolated mRNA was amplified by in vitro transcription. MiXCR, run by TCRdb on the reads, gives a single entry per CDR3 protein. The table has some 7,400 distinct CDR3 sequences, 61% seen once. The sequence was collected from a human donor with advanced metastatic prostate, ovarian, gallbladder or colorectal cancer (not recorded which). This table probably holds off-target reads from a library built for another chain. The rearrangement joins TRBV3-1 to TRBJ2-7; 13 nucleotides match TRBD2. CDR3 bases: TGTGCCAGCAGCCAAGATGAGGGACTAGCGGGGATCGAGCAGTACTTC. Translating gives CASSQDEGLAGIEQYF.